The rows below give T cell receptor beta chains drawn from one sample of a study of cytomegalovirus exposure and HLA in healthy donors. Produced via immunoSEQ multiplex PCR; TCRdb's table is partial and in-frame only. Among 100,000 or so clones, about 83% were seen once, and the ten largest hold roughly 6.1%. The sample consisted of PBMCs. All receptors derive from a man younger than 35 in good health and CMV-seronegative. CDR3s include the opening cysteine and the closing phenylalanine or tryptophan. The D gene is left open where the match is weak. Where a row states a size, it is once, few, many or the class of an expanded clone; other rows omit it.

d_call clone_size v_call cdr3_aa
TRBD1 . TRBV9 CASSASGQGLGNTIYF
TRBD1 . TRBV28 CASRGQGLSSYEQYF
TRBD2 . TRBV10-3 CAISESASGRVNYNEQFF
TRBD1 . TRBV19 CASSKDRGQVYNEQFF
TRBD2 . TRBV9 CASSLTSGSISGELFF
TRBD2 . TRBV11-2 CAAVGEGLDEQFF
TRBD2 . TRBV5-1 CASSLGLAGGGPRETQYF
. few TRBV6-5 CASTLRGMQFF
TRBD1 once TRBV5-1 CASSPRTGGQGDGYTF
. . TRBV9 CASSVGYNNSPLHF
. . TRBV6-1 CASSETGQGNTIYF
. . TRBV9 CASSGSSRVNNEQFF
. . TRBV2 CASSRQVSSSYEQYF
. . TRBV4-1 CASSQREPITDTQYF
. . TRBV7-9 CASSLTRGEETQYF
. . TRBV7-2 CASSYDPGSPFQQFF
TRBD2 . TRBV15 CATSRTSGSTDTQYF
TRBD2 . TRBV9 CASSVESGRAIYNEQFF
TRBD1 . TRBV5-4 CASSFLDRGATYEQYF
. . TRBV7-9 CASSLAGVGTGELFF
. . TRBV2 CASSEARLTGELFF
. . TRBV14 CASSQAGAGTEAFF
TRBD2 . TRBV5-1 CASSSGPGLGATDTQYF
. . TRBV7-7 CASSVGPKETQYF
. . TRBV19 CASSTPRGEQYF
. . TRBV5-4 CASSPGVVQSSYEQYF
. . TRBV11-2 CASSPQGRSSTDTQYF
. . TRBV2 CASSPPFTDTQYF
TRBD1 . TRBV25-1 CASSELQGAGEKLFF
TRBD2 . TRBV7-3 CASSLLGLEADTQYF
. . TRBV6-1 CASRWRSNQPQHF
TRBD1 once TRBV27 CASSSLTGLNQPQHF
TRBD2 once TRBV5-1 CASSLSSWTSSYEQYF